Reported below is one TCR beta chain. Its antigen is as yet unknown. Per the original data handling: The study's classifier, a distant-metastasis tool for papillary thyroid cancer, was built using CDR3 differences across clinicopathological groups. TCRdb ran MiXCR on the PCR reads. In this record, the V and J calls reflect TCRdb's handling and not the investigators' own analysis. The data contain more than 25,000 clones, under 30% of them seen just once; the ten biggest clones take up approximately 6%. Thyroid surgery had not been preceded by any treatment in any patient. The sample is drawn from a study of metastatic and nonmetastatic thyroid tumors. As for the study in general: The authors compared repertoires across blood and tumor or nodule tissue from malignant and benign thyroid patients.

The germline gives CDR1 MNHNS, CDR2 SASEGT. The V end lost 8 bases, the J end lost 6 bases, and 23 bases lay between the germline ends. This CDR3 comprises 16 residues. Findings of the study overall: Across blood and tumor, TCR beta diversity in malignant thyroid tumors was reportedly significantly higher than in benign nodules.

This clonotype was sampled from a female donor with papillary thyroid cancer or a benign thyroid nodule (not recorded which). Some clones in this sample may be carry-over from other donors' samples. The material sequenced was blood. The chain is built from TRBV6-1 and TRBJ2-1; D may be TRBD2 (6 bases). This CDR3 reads CASLEAAGRQRNEQFF. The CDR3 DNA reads TGTGCCAGCCTTGAGGCGGCGGGGCGGCAACGCAATGAGCAGTTCTTC.